Each of the 29 T cell receptor beta chains below was sequenced from the same sample in a study of memory CD4+ T cells and cytomegalovirus serostatus. Single viable CD3+CD4+CD8-CD45RO+ cells were sorted as the memory CD4+ T cells. Assay used: immunoSEQ multiplex PCR; TCRdb lists only in-frame clones, some missing. The table lists fewer than 40,000 clones, about 80% of them singletons. Sequencing was done on a sample of memory CD4+ T cells from blood. Receptors were obtained from an adult in good health and CMV-seropositive.

The rearrangement joins TRBV4-2 to TRBJ2-7; D gene uncertain. The CDR3 totals 16 residues. V lost 0 bases, J lost 5 bases, and 17 bases lay in between. In germline, CDR1 is LGHNA, CDR2 YNFKEQ. CDR3 loop: CASSQESLAGSNEQYF. The CDR3 nucleotides read TGTGCCAGCAGCCAAGAGTCCTTGGCAGGAAGCAACGAGCAGTACTTC.

J is TRBJ2-3 and V is TRBV10-3; 7 positions match TRBD2. The V gene end was trimmed by 8 bases and the J gene end by 0 bases; junction bases not matched to a gene: 5. The CDR3 totals 14 residues. CDR1 and CDR2 (germline): ENHRY, SYGVKD. The CDR3 DNA reads as TGTGCCATCCGGGATAGCGGGAGCACAGATACGCAGTATTTT. It encodes CAIRDSGSTDTQYF.

In this sample, this clone turned up once. The chain has TRBV15 and TRBJ1-5, with D unclear. The CDR3 runs 12 residues. V was pared by 8 bases and J by 3 bases, with 8 bases between. Germline CDR1 is LNHNV and CDR2 is YYDKDF (reference sequence). The CDR3 reads CATRAANQPQHF. DNA for the CDR3: TGTGCCACCCGGGCTGCCAATCAGCCCCAGCATTTT.

The V call is TRBV18, the J call TRBJ1-1, with 11 nucleotides matching TRBD1. This CDR3 spans 14 amino acids. The germline V gene encodes CDR1 KGHSH and CDR2 LQKENI. V trimming: 4 bases; J trimming: 5 bases; junction bases outside the gene matches: 3. As DNA, the CDR3 is TGTGCCAGCTCACTTGGGACAGGGGGGACTGAAGCTTTCTTT. Translation gives CASSLGTGGTEAFF.

This sequence joins TRBV4-2 and TRBJ1-6; D might be TRBD1 (5 bases). The CDR3 contains 17 residues. V was trimmed by 0 bases and J by 8 bases, leaving 17 bases between them. The germline V gene encodes CDR1 LGHNA and CDR2 YNFKEQ. DNA of the CDR3: TGTGCCAGCAGCCAAGATATCTTCCGGGGGTATGATTCACCCCTCCACTTT. Translating it yields CASSQDIFRGYDSPLHF.

The chain uses TRBV4-3 and TRBJ1-6; D unresolved. The germline gives CDR1 LGHNA, CDR2 YSLEER. The CDR3 is 14 amino acids. The V and J ends lost 0 bases and 9 bases respectively, with 9 bases between them. CDR3 sequence (DNA): TGCGCCAGCAGCCAAGATGGGCTTGGTTCACCCCTCCACTTT. Translation: CASSQDGLGSPLHF.

The chain recombines TRBV14 with TRBJ1-1; 7 bases agree with TRBD1. V gave up 6 bases and J gave up 4 bases; unmatched junction bases: 14. Germline CDR1 SGHDN, CDR2 FVKESK. The length of the CDR3 is 16 residues. The CDR3 DNA sequence: TGTGCCAGCAGTCCAAGGTCAGGGGGGTCACTCACTGAAGCTTTCTTT. Protein: CASSPRSGGSLTEAFF.

The chain couples TRBV7-9 to TRBJ1-3, with a weak D call TRBD1 (5 bases). The V end lost 5 bases, the J end lost 0 bases, and 14 bases lay between the germline ends. The germline V gene encodes CDR1 SEHNR and CDR2 FQNEAQ (reference sequence). This CDR3 contains 16 residues. The CDR3 region is CASSRGARSSGNTIYF. CDR3 nucleotides: TGTGCCAGCAGCCGTGGGGCCAGGAGCTCTGGAAACACCATATATTTT.

The chain has TRBV5-5 and TRBJ1-2, with D possibly matching TRBD1 (5 bases). The V gene lost 4 bases and the J gene lost 0 bases, with 19 bases spanning the gap. Germline CDR1 SGHKS, CDR2 YYEKEE (reference sequence). The CDR3 is 17 amino acids. CDR3 coding DNA: TGTGCCAGCAGCACAGGTCTCCAGAACCAAGCTAACTATGGCTACACCTTC. It translates to CASSTGLQNQANYGYTF.

This clone rates as medium-sized. The J gene is TRBJ2-7, the V gene TRBV4-2; a weak D match, TRBD1 (5 bases). Looked up from germline, CDR1 is LGHNA and CDR2 is YNFKEQ. Trimming stripped 0 bases from V and 0 bases from J, with 9 bases between. The CDR3 length is 15 residues. The CDR3 reads CASSQEFDSSYEQYF. The CDR3 nucleotides read TGTGCCAGCAGCCAAGAATTTGACAGCTCCTACGAGCAGTACTTC.

The V and J genes are TRBV4-1 and TRBJ1-4; D is unclear. Trimming cost V 2 bases and J 8 bases, with 6 bases left between them. Germline-derived CDR1 and CDR2 are MGHRA and YSYEKL. The CDR3 consists of 12 residues. In DNA, the CDR3 is TGCGCCAGCAGCCAAAACAGAGAAAAACTGTTTTTT. This encodes CASSQNREKLFF.

The rearrangement joins TRBV5-1 to TRBJ2-5; D might be TRBD1 or TRBD2, each matching 5 bases. The CDR3 extends over 14 amino acids. The germline V gene has CDR1 SGHRS and CDR2 YFSETQ. Deletions cut 2 bases from V and 1 base from J, with 9 bases between. CDR3 coding DNA: TGCGCCAGCAGCTTTGGTGGGGGCCAAGAGACCCAGTACTTC. Protein sequence: CASSFGGGQETQYF.

The rearrangement links TRBV5-1 to TRBJ2-1; D is ambiguous. Trimming stripped 0 bases from V and 2 bases from J, with 9 bases between. This CDR3 has 15 residues. Looked up from germline, CDR1 is SGHRS and CDR2 is YFSETQ. CDR3 sequence (DNA): TGCGCCAGCAGCTTGGATGTGGCCCCCTACAATGAGCAGTTCTTC. Encoded protein: CASSLDVAPYNEQFF. The full variable domain, completed using reference TRBV5-1 and TRBJ2-1, is KAGVTQTPRYLIKTRGQQVTLSCSPISGHRSVSWYQQTPGQGLQFLFEYFSETQRNKGNFPGRFSGRQFSNSRSEMNVSTLELGDSALYLCASSLDVAPYNEQFFGPGTRLTVL.

The rearrangement joins TRBV14 to TRBJ2-1; tentative D call: TRBD2 (5 bases). CDR1 is SGHDN, CDR2 FVKESK, per germline. This CDR3 is 15 amino acids long. V lost 1 base, J lost 7 bases, and 14 bases lay in between. CDR3 residues: CASSQGGRVGNEQFF. In nucleotides, the CDR3 is TGTGCCAGCAGCCAAGGCGGGCGGGTGGGAAATGAGCAGTTCTTC. Based on the CDR3 plus reference TRBV14 and TRBJ2-1, the full variable domain is EAGVTQFPSHSVIEKGQTVTLRCDPISGHDNLYWYRRVMGKEIKFLLHFVKESKQDESGMPNNRFLAERTGGTYSTLKVQPAELEDSGVYFCASSQGGRVGNEQFFGPGTRLTVL.

V is TRBV6-1 and J is TRBJ1-1; tentative D call: TRBD1 (5 bases). Trimming removed 3 bases from V and 10 bases from J, with 9 bases in between. The CDR3 sequence is 11 residues long. Germline V gene lookup returns CDR1 MNHNS and CDR2 SASEGT. CDR3 bases: TGTGCCAGCAGTGACAGGGCGGCAGCTTTCTTT. Residues: CASSDRAAAFF.

The rearrangement links TRBV20-1 to TRBJ2-7, with D perhaps matching TRBD1 (6 bases). Trimming removed 7 bases from V and 1 base from J, with 8 bases in between. The CDR3 sequence is 11 residues long. Germline CDR1 reads DFQATT; CDR2 reads SNEGSKA (reference sequence). As DNA, the CDR3 is TGCAGTGGGACAGATTCCTACGAGCAGTACTTC. Amino acids: CSGTDSYEQYF.

The CDR3 nucleotides are TGCAGCTGGGGCGGGGGGGCCCTTAATGAGCAGTTCTTC. Residues: CSWGGGALNEQFF. The chain joins TRBV29-1 to TRBJ2-1, with 9 bases that match TRBD2. CDR3 length equals 13 residues. V dropped 8 bases and J dropped 7; count of bases not matched to a gene: 9. CDR1 is SQVTM and CDR2 is ANQGSEA in the germline V gene.

The chain links TRBV28 to TRBJ1-4; the D is unclear. V dropped 6 bases and J dropped 7 bases, with 24 bases sitting between them. Germline CDR1 reads MDHEN; CDR2 reads SYDVKM. The CDR3 is 17 residues long. The CDR3: CASRPTAGVFSGEKLFF. The CDR3 bases are TGTGCCAGCAGACCTACAGCTGGGGTTTTTTCGGGTGAAAAACTGTTTTTT.

About this clone itself: The junction departs from the called germline gene at one end, perhaps through a read error. J is TRBJ1-1 and V is TRBV14, with D uncertain. The CDR3 is 14 residues long. CDR1 is SGHDN, CDR2 FVKESK, per germline. CDR3 sequence: CASSQETGNSEAFF. The CDR3 DNA follows: TGTGCCAGCAGCCAAGAGACGGGGAACAGTGAAGCTTTCTTT.

The CDR3 coding sequence is TGTGCCAGCAGCCAAGTCAGTCGAAGTTCTTCCGAGCAGTACTTC. It translates to CASSQVSRSSSEQYF. This chain links TRBV4-2 with TRBJ2-7; D not certain. V was pared by 1 base and J by 6 bases, with 16 bases between. Looked up from germline, CDR1 is LGHNA and CDR2 is YNFKEQ. The CDR3 has 15 residues.

The chain employs TRBV5-1 and TRBJ2-7; 7 positions agree with TRBD1. V trimming: 4 bases; J trimming: 6 bases; junction bases outside the gene matches: 10. Germline V gene data show CDR1 as SGHRS and CDR2 as YFSETQ. The CDR3 covers 14 residues. CDR3 sequence: CASSPGTVSPEQYF. The CDR3 DNA follows: TGCGCCAGCAGCCCCGGGACAGTGTCTCCCGAGCAGTACTTC.

The chain recombines TRBV5-1 with TRBJ2-1; 10 nucleotides agree with TRBD2. CDR3 size: 18 residues. The germline V gene encodes CDR1 SGHRS and CDR2 YFSETQ. Trimming removed 0 bases from V and 9 bases from J; junction bases left unmatched: 15. CDR3: CASSLVVGSSGRATEQFF. CDR3 DNA sequence: TGCGCCAGCAGCTTGGTGGTCGGGTCTAGCGGGAGAGCCACTGAGCAGTTCTTC.

V and J are TRBV7-3 and TRBJ2-1; 8 bases fit TRBD2. The V and J ends lost 5 bases and 0 bases, in that order; junction bases with no gene match: 15. The CDR3 totals 19 residues. Germline-derived CDR1 and CDR2 are SGHTA and FQGTGA. The CDR3: CASSPGGLAGRSSYNEQFF. DNA of the CDR3: TGTGCCAGCAGCCCCGGGGGGCTAGCGGGCCGAAGCTCCTACAATGAGCAGTTCTTC.

CDR3 in amino acids: CASSEGTEAFF. The CDR3 DNA sequence: TGTGCCAGCAGTGAGGGCACTGAAGCTTTCTTT. The rearrangement joins TRBV6-4 to TRBJ1-1; D ambiguous. The CDR3 totals 11 residues. The V end lost 3 bases, the J end lost 4 bases, and 3 bases lay between the germline ends. The germline V gene encodes CDR1 MRHNA and CDR2 SNTAGT.

V usage is TRBV7-9 and J usage is TRBJ1-1; D is uncertain. Germline values: CDR1 SEHNR, CDR2 FQNEAQ (reference sequence). This CDR3 spans 14 amino acids. V was shortened by 5 bases and J by 4 bases, with 14 bases between the two germline ends. DNA of the CDR3: TGTGCCAGCAGCCAGGAGGGTGTCGCCACTGAAGCTTTCTTT. This codes for CASSQEGVATEAFF.

The V call is TRBV2, the J call TRBJ1-1; a possible D gene is TRBD1 (6 bases). Deletions cut 5 bases from V and 2 bases from J, with 12 bases between. In germline, CDR1 is SNHLY, CDR2 FYNNEI. CDR3 length: 14 residues. As DNA, the CDR3 is TGTGCCAGCAGTTTACAGGGTGCAAACACTGAAGCTTTCTTT. It codes for CASSLQGANTEAFF.

The chain employs TRBV5-1 and TRBJ2-2; 12 nucleotides line up with TRBD2. The CDR3 loop spans 15 amino acids. Per germline, CDR1 SGHRS and CDR2 YFSETQ. V was clipped by 4 bases and J by 5 bases; unmatched bases: 3. This CDR3 reads CASSETSGSTGELFF. In nucleotides, the CDR3 is TGCGCCAGCAGCGAGACTAGCGGGAGTACCGGGGAGCTGTTTTTT.

This clone was recorded once. V gene TRBV5-1 combines with J gene TRBJ1-1; possible D gene TRBD1, 5 bases. The CDR3 has 16 amino acids. Trimming took 2 bases from V and 4 from J, leaving 18 bases between them. Looked up from germline, CDR1 is SGHRS and CDR2 is YFSETQ. The CDR3 protein is CASSFGRGGRSTEAFF. The CDR3 DNA sequence: TGCGCCAGCAGCTTCGGGCGCGGGGGTAGATCCACTGAAGCTTTCTTT.

The chain uses TRBV23-1 and TRBJ2-7; perhaps D is TRBD1 or TRBD2 (5 bases each). TRBV23-1 belongs to the ORF category, with a function that is uncertain. V lost 8 bases, J lost 2 bases, and 16 bases lay in between. The CDR3 loop spans 14 amino acids. The CDR3 reads CASGSGTSPYEQYF. In nucleotides, the CDR3 is TGCGCCAGCGGATCCGGGACCTCTCCCTACGAGCAGTACTTC.